The 25 T cell receptor beta chains presented below share a single source sample, sequenced in a study of blood T cell repertoires in COVID-19. Sequencing used immunoSEQ multiplex PCR; TCRdb keeps in-frame clones, though not all of them. The sample has approximately 310,000 clones; 85% are singletons. The sample was PBMCs or T cells enriched from blood (not recorded which). The receptors come from a woman in her thirties who had been exposed to COVID-19.

V and J are TRBV29-1 and TRBJ1-2; 10 nucleotides align to TRBD1. Germline V gene data show CDR1 as SQVTM and CDR2 as ANQGSEA. V shed 3 bases and J 6 bases; nucleotides not matched to a gene: 10. The CDR3 has 15 amino acids. For the CDR3, the DNA is TGCAGCGTTGACGAGACAGGGGGCTCTCATCATGGCTACACCTTC. Translated, it gives CSVDETGGSHHGYTF.

The chain is built from TRBV2 and TRBJ1-5; 8 positions agree with TRBD1. CDR1 is SNHLY and CDR2 is FYNNEI in the germline V gene. The V segment lost 0 bases and the J segment 3 bases; nucleotides outside the gene matches: 10. This CDR3 is 18 amino acids long. The CDR3 DNA sequence: TGTGCCAGCAGTGAAGCATTAGCAGGGGGCACCCACAATCAGCCCCAGCATTTT. Amino acids: CASSEALAGGTHNQPQHF.

V gene TRBV6-1 combines with J gene TRBJ2-1; a possible D gene is TRBD1 (6 bases). Germline V CDR1 and CDR2: MNHNS, SASEGT. The V end was cut by 5 bases, the J end by 10 bases, with 9 bases between. The CDR3 has 11 amino acids. The CDR3 reads CASSTGTEQFF. Written as DNA, the CDR3 is TGTGCCAGCAGTACGGGGACAGAGCAGTTCTTC.

The V call is TRBV10-3, the J call TRBJ1-1; weak D call: TRBD1 (5 bases). The CDR3 loop spans 10 amino acids. CDR1 ENHRY and CDR2 SYGVKD come from the germline V gene. The V gene lost 8 bases and the J gene lost 10 bases, with 11 bases spanning the gap. The CDR3 coding sequence is TGTGCCATCGGGCCAAGGGGAGCTTTCTTT. Translating it yields CAIGPRGAFF.

V is TRBV27 and J is TRBJ1-3; D perhaps matches TRBD1 (6 bases). CDR1 and CDR2 (germline): MNHEY, SMNVEV (reference sequence). With 5 bases removed from V and 4 bases from J, the gap between germline ends came to 15 bases. This CDR3 is 15 amino acids long. CDR3 sequence (DNA): TGTGCCAGCAGTCCTCACAGGGCCTCAGGAAACACCATATATTTT. It yields the protein CASSPHRASGNTIYF.

The chain couples TRBV12-3 or TRBV12-4 to TRBJ1-5, with 8 positions matching TRBD1. This CDR3 has 13 amino acids. The J segment lost 11 bases and the V segment lost 5 bases, leaving 8 bases of the junction unmatched. The CDR3 loop is CASSPSDREAQHF. CDR3 DNA: TGTGCCAGCAGTCCTTCGGACAGGGAGGCCCAGCATTTT.

V and J are TRBV6-5 and TRBJ2-1; D is undetermined. CDR3 size: 14 residues. Trimming took off 2 bases at V and 9 bases at J, with 14 bases between the two ends. CDR1 is MNHEY and CDR2 is SVGAGI in the germline V gene. The CDR3 DNA reads as TGTGCCAGCAGTTACCTCCAGCGAGGCGTTGAGCAGTTCTTC. This translates into CASSYLQRGVEQFF.

This chain uses TRBV14 with TRBJ2-7, with TRBD2 matching over 10 bases. The CDR3 has 15 residues. J was trimmed by 2 bases and V by 0 bases; bases with no gene match: 1. CDR1 is SGHDN and CDR2 is FVKESK in the germline V gene. CDR3 residues: CASSQELAGTYEQYF. CDR3 nucleotides: TGTGCCAGCAGCCAAGAACTAGCGGGAACCTACGAGCAGTACTTC.

The V call is TRBV6-6, the J call TRBJ2-1; D gene unclear. The V end lost 2 bases, the J end lost 0 bases, and 11 bases lay between the germline ends. Per the germline V gene, CDR1 is MNHNY and CDR2 is SVGAGI (reference sequence). The CDR3 contains 16 residues. CDR3 sequence: CASSYESMSSYNEQFF. CDR3 coding DNA: TGTGCCAGCAGTTACGAGTCGATGAGCTCCTACAATGAGCAGTTCTTC.

The J gene is TRBJ1-3, the V gene TRBV3-1 (or the pseudogene TRBV3-2); TRBD1 might be the D (5 bases). V was trimmed by 0 bases and J by 4 bases, leaving 10 bases between them. The CDR3 spans 15 residues. The germline CDR1 and CDR2 sequences are LGHDT and YNNKEL (reference sequence). CDR3 residues: CASSQDLAGGNTIYF. The CDR3 region has the DNA TGTGCCAGCAGCCAAGATCTCGCAGGGGGAAACACCATATATTTT.

Of note for this clone: Other nucleotide sequences from this sample produce the same CDR3. The rearrangement links TRBV28 to TRBJ1-2; D is perhaps TRBD1 (5 bases). This CDR3 has 13 residues. Trimming took off 3 bases at V and 6 bases at J, with 11 bases between the two ends. The germline gives CDR1 MDHEN, CDR2 SYDVKM. The CDR3 sequence is CASSFGGADGYTF. The CDR3 bases are TGTGCCAGCAGTTTTGGAGGGGCTGATGGCTACACCTTC.

J is TRBJ2-2 and V is TRBV28, with TRBD1 matching 10 bases. This CDR3 has 16 residues. The junction had 8 bases not matched to a gene; V was cut back by 7 bases and J by 3 bases. Germline CDR1 reads MDHEN; CDR2 reads SYDVKM. This chain's CDR3 is CASTREGQGDTGELFF. As DNA, the CDR3 is TGTGCCAGCACCCGTGAAGGACAGGGGGACACCGGGGAGCTGTTTTTT.

The chain employs TRBV3-1 (or the pseudogene TRBV3-2) and TRBJ1-2, with D possibly matching TRBD1 (5 bases). V lost 7 bases, J lost 2 bases, and 11 bases lay in between. Germline V lookup: CDR1 LGHDT, CDR2 YNNKEL (reference sequence). The CDR3 sequence is 13 residues long. The CDR3 sequence: CASTPDSNYGYTF. The CDR3 coding sequence is TGTGCCAGCACCCCCGACAGCAACTATGGCTACACCTTC.

The chain uses TRBV3-1 (or the pseudogene TRBV3-2) and TRBJ1-1; D remains unclear. Germline CDR1 and CDR2: LGHDT and YNNKEL (reference sequence). The V gene lost 4 bases and the J gene lost 7 bases, with 13 bases spanning the gap. The CDR3 runs to 13 residues. This CDR3 is CASSLQRVSEAFF. The CDR3 DNA reads TGTGCCAGCAGCCTCCAGAGGGTGAGTGAAGCTTTCTTT.

This clone was detected only once. This chain links TRBV28 with TRBJ2-2; 12 positions agree with TRBD1. Germline V gene sequence: CDR1 MDHEN, CDR2 SYDVKM. The CDR3 is made up of 17 amino acids. The trim removed 8 bases at V and 0 bases at J, leaving 7 bases unmatched. The CDR3 protein is CASRSGTGGPNTGELFF. The DNA for the CDR3 is TGTGCCAGCCGCTCCGGGACAGGGGGCCCGAACACCGGGGAGCTGTTTTTT.

The J gene is TRBJ1-2, the V gene TRBV6-5, with D perhaps TRBD1 (5 bases). The V gene lost 7 bases and the J gene lost 1 base, with 13 bases spanning the gap. From germline, CDR1 is MNHEY and CDR2 SVGAGI. CDR3 size: 14 residues. The DNA of the CDR3 is TGTGCCAGCACCCCCTCGGGGGGTAACTATGGCTACACCTTC. Its translation: CASTPSGGNYGYTF.

Notes on this clone: The sample carries other DNA sequences with the same CDR3. The chain employs TRBV5-1 and TRBJ2-1; no clear D gene. The CDR3 has 12 amino acids. Germline assignment: CDR1 SGHRS and CDR2 YFSETQ. Trimming shortened V by 0 bases and J by 6 bases, and 4 bases separated the two germline ends. The DNA for the CDR3 is TGCGCCAGCAGCTTGGCCCGCAATGAGCAGTTCTTC. The encoded protein is CASSLARNEQFF.

This clone was recorded once. V gene TRBV27 combines with J gene TRBJ1-6, with unresolved D. Trimming left V 1 base short and J 0 bases short, with 13 bases between. Germline-derived CDR1 and CDR2 are MNHEY and SMNVEV (reference sequence). This CDR3 comprises 18 residues. CDR3 nucleotide sequence: TGTGCCAGCAGTTTATATTCCGTTCTCAGCTCCTATAATTCACCCCTCCACTTT. Amino acid sequence: CASSLYSVLSSYNSPLHF.

This chain connects TRBV11-2 to TRBJ2-7; 8 bases are shared with TRBD2. The J segment lost 5 bases and the V segment lost 1 base, leaving 7 bases of the junction unmatched. The CDR3 consists of 15 residues. Germline CDR1 SGHAT, CDR2 FQNNGV. This CDR3 reads CASSLGGLVLDEQYF. For the CDR3, the DNA is TGTGCCAGCAGCTTAGGGGGACTAGTCTTGGACGAGCAGTACTTC.

The chain has TRBV4-3 and TRBJ1-1; D perhaps matches TRBD1 (5 bases). Trimming removed 0 bases from V and 7 bases from J, with 9 bases in between. Germline CDR1 reads LGHNA; CDR2 reads YSLEER. The CDR3 sequence is 13 residues long. The CDR3 DNA is TGCGCCAGCAGCCAAGATCAAGGGGTTGAAGCTTTCTTT. Protein product: CASSQDQGVEAFF.

The genes are TRBV27 and TRBJ2-5; TRBD1 aligns across 7 bases. V trimming: 3 bases; J trimming: 4 bases; junction bases outside the gene matches: 5. The CDR3 extends over 14 amino acids. CDR1 MNHEY and CDR2 SMNVEV come from the germline V gene (reference sequence). The CDR3, as DNA: TGTGCCAGCAGTTTTGGGACAGCAGTAGAGACCCAGTACTTC. This encodes CASSFGTAVETQYF.

This clone showed up just a few times. The chain uses TRBV3-1 (or the pseudogene TRBV3-2) and TRBJ1-2, with D possibly matching TRBD1 (5 bases). Per the germline V gene, CDR1 is LGHDT and CDR2 is YNNKEL (reference sequence). V lost 1 base and J 9 bases, leaving 12 bases between the germline ends. The CDR3 sequence is 13 residues long. DNA for the CDR3: TGTGCCAGCAGCCAAGCTACAACAGGAAGCTACACCTTC. Its protein is CASSQATTGSYTF.

This chain joins TRBV6-2 or TRBV6-3 and TRBJ1-2; 7 nucleotides agree with TRBD1. The CDR3 is 15 residues long. Per germline, CDR1 MNHEY and CDR2 SVGEGT. Unmatched junction bases numbered 10, after V lost 7 bases and J lost 2 bases. DNA of the CDR3: TGTGCCAGCAACCCTCTCGACAGGGAGAACTATGGCTACACCTTC. Amino acids: CASNPLDRENYGYTF.

The rearrangement uses TRBV4-3 and TRBJ1-2, with D possibly TRBD1 on 5 matching bases. CDR1 and CDR2 from the germline V gene are LGHNA and YSLEER. Trimming took off 0 bases at V and 4 bases at J, with 15 bases between the two ends. The CDR3 has 16 residues. CDR3 sequence: CASSQDRQITTYGYTF. The CDR3 DNA is TGCGCCAGCAGCCAAGACAGACAGATCACTACCTATGGCTACACCTTC.

This chain uses TRBV30 with TRBJ1-1, with 8 nucleotides matching TRBD1. Per germline, CDR1 GTSNPN and CDR2 SVGIG (reference sequence). This CDR3 is 14 amino acids long. The V gene end was trimmed by 0 bases and the J gene end by 6 bases; junction bases not matched to a gene: 6. DNA for the CDR3: TGTGCCTGGAGTGTTAGGACAGGGTTTGCTGAAGCTTTCTTT. Translated: CAWSVRTGFAEAFF.